This TCR beta chain was identified during a study of T cell responses to AZD1222 COVID-19 vaccine. The study, taken as a whole, reports: Increased Spike-specific TCR breadth and depth were observed after two AZD1222 doses. Donors were largely white British and mainly female; clonal diversity was possibly underestimated. Spike-wide vaccine-associated CD4 TCRs dominated at 160-218 and 743-854. The study identified only six AZD1222 recipients as seropositive at baseline.

CDR3 length: 17 residues. CDR1 SGDLS and CDR2 YYNGEE come from the germline V gene. V was cut by 0 bases and J by 8 bases, with 23 bases left in between. Profiling relied on immunoSEQ multiplex PCR, and the TCRdb table lists in-frame clones only, not all of them. Here the sample spans fewer than 200,000 clones, 85% to 95% being singletons. This clone was detected only once. Its antigen is as yet unknown. This chain uses TRBV9 with TRBJ1-2; the D gene is possibly TRBD1 (5 bases). Material: peripheral blood, obtained on day 0 of AZD1222 vaccination. The sequence was collected from an adult in good health. CDR3 DNA sequence: TGTGCCAGCAGCGTAGCGGGTTTCCCCAGGGAGGGCGGCGGCTACACCTTC. Protein: CASSVAGFPREGGGYTF. Full variable domain (rest looked up from reference TRBV9 and TRBJ1-2): DSGVTQTPKHLITATGQRVTLRCSPRSGDLSVYWYQQSLDQGLQFLIQYYNGEERAKGNILERFSAQQFPDLHSELNLSSLELGDSALYFCASSVAGFPREGGGYTFGSGTRLTVV.